One sample yielded the 15 T cell receptor beta chains listed below, sequenced in a study of Graves' ophthalmopathy and Graves' hyperthyroidism. RNA transcripts provided the template for amplifying TCR beta CDR3 regions. First-round RT-PCR with HTBI primers preceded a second-round multiplex PCR. TCRdb re-called the multiplex PCR reads with MiXCR, one entry per CDR3 protein. The data show some 360,000 distinct CDR3 sequences, about 18% seen once. The sample consisted of peripheral blood. The receptor source for this set is an adult woman with stable Graves' hyperthyroidism.

This clonotype showed up many times. V usage is TRBV27 and J usage is TRBJ1-5; D ambiguous. Looked up from germline, CDR1 is MNHEY and CDR2 is SMNVEV (reference sequence). CDR3 size: 13 residues. With 6 bases removed from V and 0 bases from J, the gap between germline ends came to 6 bases. The CDR3 DNA reads as TGTGCCAGCAGAGGGAATAGCAATCAGCCCCAGCATTTT. Translating gives CASRGNSNQPQHF.

The chain has TRBV4-1 and TRBJ2-7; 10 bases are shared with TRBD1. The CDR3 is 16 amino acids. Germline assignment: CDR1 MGHRA and CDR2 YSYEKL. V was pared by 3 bases and J by 0 bases, with 5 bases of the junction left unmatched. CDR3 sequence: CASSHMDRGGSYEQYF. The CDR3 DNA sequence: TGCGCCAGCAGCCACATGGACAGGGGGGGCTCCTACGAGCAGTACTTC.

The V gene is TRBV28, the J gene TRBJ1-2; D gene ambiguous. CDR3 length equals 12 residues. With 10 bases removed from V and 1 base from J, the gap between germline ends came to 10 bases. CDR1 MDHEN and CDR2 SYDVKM come from the germline V gene. Here the CDR3 DNA reads TGTGCCACCCCGGGTGTTAACTATGGCTACACCTTC. Protein product: CATPGVNYGYTF.

This clonotype has a count of ten or more. The V gene is TRBV6-2 or TRBV6-3, the J gene TRBJ2-7; TRBD2 matches 7 bases. CDR1 and CDR2 from the germline V gene are MNHEY and SVGEGT. CDR3 length equals 17 residues. J was trimmed by 4 bases and V by 0 bases; bases with no gene match: 12. The CDR3 loop is CASSYSAGGITRYEQYF. CDR3 coding DNA: TGTGCCAGCAGTTACTCGGCCGGGGGGATTACGCGGTACGAGCAGTACTTC.

This clonotype occurred many times. The chain carries TRBV5-1 and TRBJ1-1; no clear D. The germline V gene encodes CDR1 SGHRS and CDR2 YFSETQ. The CDR3 sequence is 13 residues long. V was pared by 2 bases and J by 3 bases, with 8 bases between. CDR3 amino acids: CASSFQEDTEAFF. CDR3 coding DNA: TGCGCCAGCAGCTTTCAGGAGGACACTGAAGCTTTCTTT.

This clonotype was recorded at least ten times. The CDR3 nucleotides are TGTGCCAGCAGTGAAGCGATTGGACAAAACACTGAAGCTTTCTTT. The encoded protein is CASSEAIGQNTEAFF. The V gene is TRBV6-1, the J gene TRBJ1-1, with D perhaps TRBD1 (5 bases). Trimming left V 0 bases short and J 2 bases short, with 10 bases between. CDR3 length equals 15 residues. Per the germline V gene, CDR1 is MNHNS and CDR2 is SASEGT.

To note about this clonotype: The CDR3 does not close with the conserved phenylalanine or tryptophan, likely indicating a read error. The chain carries TRBV20-1 and TRBJ1-5; D is perhaps TRBD1 (6 bases). The CDR3 spans 13 residues. Germline CDR1 reads DFQATT; CDR2 reads SNEGSKA (reference sequence). The germline V and J ends were trimmed by 5 bases and 3 bases, with 11 bases remaining between them. The CDR3 reads CSAGGRFNQPQHS. CDR3 sequence (DNA): TGCAGTGCTGGGGGCAGGTTCAATCAGCCCCAGCATTCT.

There are many counts of this clonotype. V usage is TRBV6-1 and J usage is TRBJ2-5; 12 bases fit TRBD2. Losses at the gene ends were 6 bases for V and 8 bases for J; bases not matched to a gene: 7. The CDR3 contains 14 residues. In germline, CDR1 is MNHNS, CDR2 SASEGT. DNA for the CDR3: TGTGCCAGCAGAGGACTAGCGGGGCCCGGAACCCAGTACTTC. Protein sequence: CASRGLAGPGTQYF.

The chain couples TRBV14 to TRBJ1-5; 9 bases map to TRBD1. Germline-derived CDR1 and CDR2 are SGHDN and FVKESK. The CDR3 contains 15 residues. With V trimmed by 9 bases and J by 2 bases, 8 bases remained unmatched. The CDR3 sequence: CASPGTGSGNQPQHF. CDR3 nucleotides: TGTGCCAGTCCCGGGACAGGGAGTGGCAATCAGCCCCAGCATTTT.

Comments on this clonotype: A much larger clonotype is one base distant, so this may be a read error. This chain connects TRBV28 to TRBJ2-2; perhaps TRBD2 as D (5 bases). The CDR3 spans 13 residues. Germline CDR1 reads MDHEN; CDR2 reads SYDVKM. The chain's CDR3 is CASPGTNTGEPFF. DNA of the CDR3: TGTGCCAGCCCAGGAACGAACACCGGGGAGCCGTTTTTT.

This clonotype has at least ten counts. The rearrangement links TRBV30 to TRBJ1-1, with TRBD1 as a possible D gene (5 bases). V lost 0 bases, J lost 4 bases, and 9 bases lay in between. In germline, CDR1 is GTSNPN, CDR2 SVGIG (reference sequence). The CDR3 loop spans 13 amino acids. CDR3 amino acids: CAWSVGAGTEAFF. For the CDR3, the DNA is TGTGCCTGGAGTGTTGGGGCCGGCACTGAAGCTTTCTTT.

The chain employs TRBV30 and TRBJ2-7; TRBD2 aligns across 11 bases. CDR3 length: 17 residues. Germline CDR1 is GTSNPN and CDR2 is SVGIG (reference sequence). V was pared by 5 bases and J by 6 bases, with 18 bases of the junction left unmatched. The CDR3: CAWRNRRRLAGPSEQYF. The CDR3 region has the DNA TGTGCCTGGCGAAACAGGAGGAGACTAGCGGGACCCTCCGAGCAGTACTTC.

This clonotype occurred many times. This chain links TRBV15 with TRBJ2-2, with no clear D. CDR1 LNHNV and CDR2 YYDKDF come from the germline V gene (reference sequence). V was cut by 1 base and J by 3 bases, with 12 bases left in between. The CDR3 consists of 16 residues. The CDR3 sequence is CATSRGGIRDTGELFF. The CDR3 DNA follows: TGTGCCACCAGCAGAGGGGGAATAAGGGACACCGGGGAGCTGTTTTTT.

The chain employs TRBV27 and TRBJ2-7; 9 positions agree with TRBD2. CDR1 and CDR2 (germline): MNHEY, SMNVEV (reference sequence). Germline trimming cut 7 bases from V and 1 base from J; bases unmatched to any gene: 11. The CDR3 runs to 16 residues. CDR3 sequence (DNA): TGTGCCAGCACAGCCCTCCCGAGCGGGGGGTCCTACGAGCAGTACTTC. Protein product: CASTALPSGGSYEQYF.

This clonotype was recorded at least ten times. Germline is not matched at one junction end, which may reflect a read error. In DNA form, the CDR3 reads TGTGCTAGCAGCCCCAATTTTGACAGGCAAGAGACCCAGTACTTC. Protein product: CASSPNFDRQETQYF. This chain joins TRBV7-7 and TRBJ2-5; maybe TRBD1 (6 bases). Germline CDR1 reads SSHAT; CDR2 reads FNYEAQ (reference sequence). This CDR3 is 15 amino acids long.